This T cell receptor beta chain was sequenced for a study of neurological immune-mediated disorders. Trimming left V 4 bases short and J 0 bases short, with 13 bases between. The CDR3 is 15 amino acids. The V gene's germline CDR1 is DFQATT and CDR2 SNEGSKA (reference sequence). Each TCR transcript was tagged with a 10-nucleotide random UMI during 5'RACE. TCRdb independently ran MiXCR on the 5' RACE reads; one entry per CDR3 protein. The sample contains tens of thousands of distinct CDR3 sequences, approximately 5% of which appear only once. This clonotype was detected ten times or more. The sequence derives from a man aged 18 to 35 in good health. The source material was CD4+ T cells from blood. The chain is built from TRBV20-1 and TRBJ1-3, with D maybe TRBD1 (5 bases). Here the CDR3 reads CSATRTGFSGNTIYF. CDR3 bases: TGCAGTGCTACAAGAACAGGATTCTCTGGAAACACCATATATTTT.